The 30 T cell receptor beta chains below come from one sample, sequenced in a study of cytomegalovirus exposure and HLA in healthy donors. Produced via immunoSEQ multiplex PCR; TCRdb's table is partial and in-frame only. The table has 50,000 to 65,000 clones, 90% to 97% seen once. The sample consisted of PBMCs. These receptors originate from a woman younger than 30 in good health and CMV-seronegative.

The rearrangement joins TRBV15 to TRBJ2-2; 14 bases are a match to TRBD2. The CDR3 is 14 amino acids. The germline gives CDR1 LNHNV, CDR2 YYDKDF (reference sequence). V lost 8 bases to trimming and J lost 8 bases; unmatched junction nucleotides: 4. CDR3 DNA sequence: TGTGCCACCCGGACTAGCGGGAGGATTGGGGAGCTGTTTTTT. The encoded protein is CATRTSGRIGELFF. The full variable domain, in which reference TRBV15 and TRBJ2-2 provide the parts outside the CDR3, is DAMVIQNPRYQVTQFGKPVTLSCSQTLNHNVMYWYQQKSSQAPKLLFHYYDKDFNNEADTPDNFQSRRPNTSFCFLDIRSPGLGDTAMYLCATRTSGRIGELFFGEGSRLTVL.

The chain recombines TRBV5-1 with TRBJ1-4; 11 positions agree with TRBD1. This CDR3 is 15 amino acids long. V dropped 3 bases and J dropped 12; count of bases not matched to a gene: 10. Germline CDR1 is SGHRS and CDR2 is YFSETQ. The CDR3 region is CASSWGQGVFGELFF. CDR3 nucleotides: TGCGCCAGCAGCTGGGGACAGGGGGTCTTTGGCGAACTGTTTTTT. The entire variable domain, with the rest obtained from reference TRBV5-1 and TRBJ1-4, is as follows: KAGVTQTPRYLIKTRGQQVTLSCSPISGHRSVSWYQQTPGQGLQFLFEYFSETQRNKGNFPGRFSGRQFSNSRSEMNVSTLELGDSALYLCASSWGQGVFGELFFGSGTQLSVL.

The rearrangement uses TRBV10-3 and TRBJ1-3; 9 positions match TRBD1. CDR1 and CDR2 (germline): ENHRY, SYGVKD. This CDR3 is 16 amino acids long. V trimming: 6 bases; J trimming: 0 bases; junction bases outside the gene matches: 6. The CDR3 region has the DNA TGTGCCATCAGCGGGACAGGGCCAAACTCTGGAAACACCATATATTTT. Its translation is CAISGTGPNSGNTIYF.

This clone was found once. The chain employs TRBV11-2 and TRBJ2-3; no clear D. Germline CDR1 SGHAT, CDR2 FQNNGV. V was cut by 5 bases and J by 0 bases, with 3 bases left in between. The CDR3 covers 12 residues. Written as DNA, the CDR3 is TGTGCCAGCAGCCAGAGCACAGATACGCAGTATTTT. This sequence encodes CASSQSTDTQYF. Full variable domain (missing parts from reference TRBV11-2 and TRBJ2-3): EAGVAQSPRYKIIEKRQSVAFWCNPISGHATLYWYQQILGQGPKLLIQFQNNGVVDDSQLPKDRFSAERLKGVDSTLKIQPAKLEDSAVYLCASSQSTDTQYFGPGTRLTVL.

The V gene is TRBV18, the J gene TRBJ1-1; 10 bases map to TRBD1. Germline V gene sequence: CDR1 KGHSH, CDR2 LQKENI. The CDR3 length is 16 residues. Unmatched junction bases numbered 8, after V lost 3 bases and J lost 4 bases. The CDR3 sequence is CASSPPPGTGATEAFF. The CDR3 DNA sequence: TGTGCCAGCTCACCGCCCCCCGGGACAGGGGCCACTGAAGCTTTCTTT.

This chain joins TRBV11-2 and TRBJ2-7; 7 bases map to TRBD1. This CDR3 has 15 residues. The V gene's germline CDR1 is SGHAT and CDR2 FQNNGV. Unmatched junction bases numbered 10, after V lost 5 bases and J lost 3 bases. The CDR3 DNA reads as TGTGCCAGCAGCCGTACAGGGGTATCGGGCTACGAGCAGTACTTC. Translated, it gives CASSRTGVSGYEQYF.

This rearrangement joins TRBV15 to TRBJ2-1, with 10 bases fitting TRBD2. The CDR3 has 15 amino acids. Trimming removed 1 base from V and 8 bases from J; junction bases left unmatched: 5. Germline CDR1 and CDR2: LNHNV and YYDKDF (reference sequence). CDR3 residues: CATSRGFSGGDEQFF. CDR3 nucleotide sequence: TGTGCCACCAGCAGAGGGTTCAGCGGGGGGGATGAGCAGTTCTTC.

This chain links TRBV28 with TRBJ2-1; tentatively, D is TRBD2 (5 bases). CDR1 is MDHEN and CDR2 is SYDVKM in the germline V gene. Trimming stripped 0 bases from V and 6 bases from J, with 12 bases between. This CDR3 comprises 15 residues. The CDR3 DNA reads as TGTGCCAGCAGTTTATGGGGCCAAGGAGGCAATGAGCAGTTCTTC. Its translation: CASSLWGQGGNEQFF.

Written as DNA, the CDR3 is TGTGCCAGCAGGGGGGGAATTAGCTCTGGAAACACCATATATTTT. It yields the protein CASRGGISSGNTIYF. The V gene is TRBV7-9, the J gene TRBJ1-3, with D possibly being TRBD1 (5 bases). V was trimmed by 6 bases and J by 0 bases, leaving 12 bases between them. The germline V gene encodes CDR1 SEHNR and CDR2 FQNEAQ (reference sequence). CDR3 length: 15 residues.

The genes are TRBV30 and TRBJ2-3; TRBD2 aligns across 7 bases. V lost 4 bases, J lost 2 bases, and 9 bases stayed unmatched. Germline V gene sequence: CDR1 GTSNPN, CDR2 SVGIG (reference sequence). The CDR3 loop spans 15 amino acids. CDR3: CAWIGYREDTDTQYF. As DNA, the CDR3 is TGTGCCTGGATAGGCTACCGGGAGGACACAGATACGCAGTATTTT.

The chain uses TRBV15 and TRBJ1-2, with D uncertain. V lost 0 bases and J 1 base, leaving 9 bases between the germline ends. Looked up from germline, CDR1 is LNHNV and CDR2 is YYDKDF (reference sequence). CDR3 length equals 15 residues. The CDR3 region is CATSRDQRVNYGYTF. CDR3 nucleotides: TGTGCCACCAGCAGAGACCAGAGGGTTAACTATGGCTACACCTTC. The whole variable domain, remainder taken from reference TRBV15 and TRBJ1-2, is DAMVIQNPRYQVTQFGKPVTLSCSQTLNHNVMYWYQQKSSQAPKLLFHYYDKDFNNEADTPDNFQSRRPNTSFCFLDIRSPGLGDTAMYLCATSRDQRVNYGYTFGSGTRLTVV.

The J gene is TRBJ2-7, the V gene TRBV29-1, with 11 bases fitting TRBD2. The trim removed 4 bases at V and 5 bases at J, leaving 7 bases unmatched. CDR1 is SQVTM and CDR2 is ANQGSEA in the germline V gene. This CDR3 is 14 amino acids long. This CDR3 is CSVVSTSGSNEQYF. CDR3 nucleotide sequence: TGCAGCGTTGTGAGCACTAGCGGGAGCAACGAGCAGTACTTC.

The CDR3 is CASSLARAEAFF. The CDR3 DNA reads TGTGCCAGCAGCTTAGCTAGAGCTGAAGCTTTCTTT. The rearrangement uses TRBV7-9 and TRBJ1-1; D is uncertain. The germline CDR1 and CDR2 sequences are SEHNR and FQNEAQ (reference sequence). The CDR3 runs to 12 residues. With 0 bases removed from V and 6 bases from J, the gap between germline ends came to 5 bases.

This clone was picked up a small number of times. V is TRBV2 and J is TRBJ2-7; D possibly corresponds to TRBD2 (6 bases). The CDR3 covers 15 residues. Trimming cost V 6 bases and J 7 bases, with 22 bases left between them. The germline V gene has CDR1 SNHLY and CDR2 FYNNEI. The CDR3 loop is CASSQYVGGSLEQYF. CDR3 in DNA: TGTGCCAGCAGCCAATATGTGGGAGGATCCCTGGAGCAGTACTTC.

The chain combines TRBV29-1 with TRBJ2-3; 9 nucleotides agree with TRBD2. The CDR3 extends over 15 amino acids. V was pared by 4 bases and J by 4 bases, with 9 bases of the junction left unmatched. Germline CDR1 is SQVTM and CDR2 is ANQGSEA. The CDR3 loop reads CSVGRVSGSADTQYF. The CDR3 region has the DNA TGCAGCGTTGGTCGTGTTAGCGGGAGTGCAGATACGCAGTATTTT.

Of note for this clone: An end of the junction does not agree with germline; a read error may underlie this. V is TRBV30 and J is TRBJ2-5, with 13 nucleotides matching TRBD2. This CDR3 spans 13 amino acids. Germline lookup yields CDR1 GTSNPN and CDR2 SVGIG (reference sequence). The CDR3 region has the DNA TGTGCCTGGGGGACGACTAGCGGGGGGCCCAAGCACTTC. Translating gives CAWGTTSGGPKHF.

CDR3 nucleotides: TGTGCCTGGAGTGTTCGGAGCAATCAGCCCCAGCATTTT. This codes for CAWSVRSNQPQHF. The chain has TRBV30 and TRBJ1-5; the D is unclear. Germline V CDR1 and CDR2: GTSNPN, SVGIG (reference sequence). The CDR3 contains 13 residues. The V gene lost 0 bases and the J gene lost 1 base, with 4 bases spanning the gap.

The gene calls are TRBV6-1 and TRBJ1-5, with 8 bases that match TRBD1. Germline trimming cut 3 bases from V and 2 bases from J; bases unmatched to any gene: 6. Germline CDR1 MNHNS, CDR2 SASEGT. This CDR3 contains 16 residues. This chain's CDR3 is CASSEWPTGGNQPQHF. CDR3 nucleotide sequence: TGTGCCAGCAGTGAGTGGCCGACAGGGGGCAATCAGCCCCAGCATTTT.

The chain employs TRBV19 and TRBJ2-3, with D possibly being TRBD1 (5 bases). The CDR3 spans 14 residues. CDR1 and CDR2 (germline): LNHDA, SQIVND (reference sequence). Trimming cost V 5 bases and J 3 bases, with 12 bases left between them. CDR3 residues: CASSAVGVTDTQYF. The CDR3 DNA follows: TGTGCCAGTAGTGCAGTAGGGGTAACAGATACGCAGTATTTT.

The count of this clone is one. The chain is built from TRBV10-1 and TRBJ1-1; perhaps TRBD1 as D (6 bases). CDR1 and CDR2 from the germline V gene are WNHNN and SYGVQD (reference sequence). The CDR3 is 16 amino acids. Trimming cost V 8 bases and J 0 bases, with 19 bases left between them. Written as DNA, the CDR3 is TGCGCCAGCCCCCCGAGGGGGGGAGGGATGAACACTGAAGCTTTCTTT. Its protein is CASPPRGGGMNTEAFF.

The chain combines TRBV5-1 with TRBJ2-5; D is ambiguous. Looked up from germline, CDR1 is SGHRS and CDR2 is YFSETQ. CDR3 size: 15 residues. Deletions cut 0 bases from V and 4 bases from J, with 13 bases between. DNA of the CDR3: TGCGCCAGCAGCTTGGGCGGTAATCTGGGAGAGACCCAGTACTTC. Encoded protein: CASSLGGNLGETQYF.

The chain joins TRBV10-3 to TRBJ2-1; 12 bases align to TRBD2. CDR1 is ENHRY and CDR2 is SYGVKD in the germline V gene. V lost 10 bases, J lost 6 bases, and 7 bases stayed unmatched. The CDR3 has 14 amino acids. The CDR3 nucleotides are TGTGCCACCAGACTAGCGGGAGAGGGCAATGAGCAGTTCTTC. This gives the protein CATRLAGEGNEQFF.

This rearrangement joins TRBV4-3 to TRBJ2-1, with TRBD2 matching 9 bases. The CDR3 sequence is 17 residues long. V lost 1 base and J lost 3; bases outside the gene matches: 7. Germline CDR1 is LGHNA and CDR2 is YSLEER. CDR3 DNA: TGCGCCAGCAGCCAAGCGAGGGGTAGCGGGGGCTACAATGAGCAGTTCTTC. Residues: CASSQARGSGGYNEQFF.

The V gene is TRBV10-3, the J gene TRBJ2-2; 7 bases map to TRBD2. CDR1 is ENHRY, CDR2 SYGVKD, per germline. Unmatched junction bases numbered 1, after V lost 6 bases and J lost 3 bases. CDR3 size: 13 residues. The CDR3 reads CAIRGGHTGELFF. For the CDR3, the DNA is TGTGCCATCAGGGGAGGGCACACCGGGGAGCTGTTTTTT.

CDR3 DNA: TGCGCCAGCCGGGGGGCCGGAGCGGCCGAGCAGTACTTC. This translates into CASRGAGAAEQYF. This chain links TRBV10-2 with TRBJ2-7; a weak D match, TRBD2 (7 bases). Trimming removed 8 bases at V and 6 bases at J, with 17 bases between. Germline-derived CDR1 and CDR2 are WSHSY and SAAADI. This CDR3 is 13 amino acids long.

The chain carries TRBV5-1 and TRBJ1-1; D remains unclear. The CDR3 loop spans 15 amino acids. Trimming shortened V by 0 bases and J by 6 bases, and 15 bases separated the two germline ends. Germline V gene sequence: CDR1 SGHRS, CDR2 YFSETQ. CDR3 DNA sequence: TGCGCCAGCAGCTTGGTTGACTATAACTTGGCTGAAGCTTTCTTT. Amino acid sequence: CASSLVDYNLAEAFF.

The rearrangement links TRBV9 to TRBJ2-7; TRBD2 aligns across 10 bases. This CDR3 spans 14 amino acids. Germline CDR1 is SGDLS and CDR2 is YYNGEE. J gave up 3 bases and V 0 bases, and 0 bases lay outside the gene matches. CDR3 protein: CASSVASGGYEQYF. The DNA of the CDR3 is TGTGCCAGCAGCGTAGCTAGCGGGGGCTACGAGCAGTACTTC.

DNA for the CDR3: TGTGCCAGCTCACCACAAGGACTAGCGGGAGGGAATGAGCAGTTCTTC. Its translation is CASSPQGLAGGNEQFF. The chain uses TRBV18 and TRBJ2-1, with TRBD2 matching 15 bases. Germline V gene sequence: CDR1 KGHSH, CDR2 LQKENI. V trimming: 1 base; J trimming: 7 bases; junction bases outside the gene matches: 2. The CDR3 extends over 16 amino acids.

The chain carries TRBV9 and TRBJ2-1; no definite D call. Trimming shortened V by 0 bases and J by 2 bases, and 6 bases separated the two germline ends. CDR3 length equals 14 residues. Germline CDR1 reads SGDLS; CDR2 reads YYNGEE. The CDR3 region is CASSVGGTYNEQFF. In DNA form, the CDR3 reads TGTGCCAGCAGCGTAGGCGGCACCTACAATGAGCAGTTCTTC. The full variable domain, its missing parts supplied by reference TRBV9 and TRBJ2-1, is DSGVTQTPKHLITATGQRVTLRCSPRSGDLSVYWYQQSLDQGLQFLIQYYNGEERAKGNILERFSAQQFPDLHSELNLSSLELGDSALYFCASSVGGTYNEQFFGPGTRLTVL.

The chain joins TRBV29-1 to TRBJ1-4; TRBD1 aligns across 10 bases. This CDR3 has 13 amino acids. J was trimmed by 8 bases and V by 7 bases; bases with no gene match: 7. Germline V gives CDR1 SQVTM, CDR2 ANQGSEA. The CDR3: CSANMGQGEKLFF. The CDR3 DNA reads TGCAGCGCCAACATGGGACAGGGGGAAAAACTGTTTTTT.